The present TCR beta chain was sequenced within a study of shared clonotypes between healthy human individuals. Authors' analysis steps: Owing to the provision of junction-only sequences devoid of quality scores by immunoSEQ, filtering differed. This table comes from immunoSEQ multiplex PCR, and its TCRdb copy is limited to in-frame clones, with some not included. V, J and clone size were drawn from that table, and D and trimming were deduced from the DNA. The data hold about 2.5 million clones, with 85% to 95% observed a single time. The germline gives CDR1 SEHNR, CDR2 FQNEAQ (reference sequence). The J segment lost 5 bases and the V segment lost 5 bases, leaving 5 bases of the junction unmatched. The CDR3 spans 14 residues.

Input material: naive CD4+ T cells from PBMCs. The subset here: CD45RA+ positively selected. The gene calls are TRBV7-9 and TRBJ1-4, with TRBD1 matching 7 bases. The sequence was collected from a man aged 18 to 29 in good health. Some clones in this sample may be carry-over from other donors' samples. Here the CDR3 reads CASSLGQQNEKLFF. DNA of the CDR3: TGTGCCAGCAGCCTGGGACAGCAAAATGAAAAACTGTTTTTT.